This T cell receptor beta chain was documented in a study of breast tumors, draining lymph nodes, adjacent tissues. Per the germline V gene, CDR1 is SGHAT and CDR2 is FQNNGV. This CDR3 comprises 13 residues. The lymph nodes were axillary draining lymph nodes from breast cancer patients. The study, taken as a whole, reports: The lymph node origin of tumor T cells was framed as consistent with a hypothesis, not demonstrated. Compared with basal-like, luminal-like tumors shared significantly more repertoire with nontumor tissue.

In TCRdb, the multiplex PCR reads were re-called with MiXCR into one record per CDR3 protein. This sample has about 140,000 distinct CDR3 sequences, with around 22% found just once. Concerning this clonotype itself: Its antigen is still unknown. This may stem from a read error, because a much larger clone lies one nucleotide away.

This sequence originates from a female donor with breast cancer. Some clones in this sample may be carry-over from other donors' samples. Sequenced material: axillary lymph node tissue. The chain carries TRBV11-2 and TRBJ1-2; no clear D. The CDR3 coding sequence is TGTGCCAGCAGCGCGTCCGGGATTTATGGCTACGCCTTC. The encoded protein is CASSASGIYGYAF.